Presented here are 6 T cell receptor beta chains from one specimen sequenced in a study of T cell responses to AZD1222 COVID-19 vaccine. TCRdb's copy holds only in-frame clones and misses some; the assay was immunoSEQ multiplex PCR. Altogether around 160,000 clones are present, about 91% being singletons, with the ten largest covering about 14%. The source material was peripheral blood, sampled on day 0 of AZD1222 vaccination. Receptors were obtained from an adult in good health.

The V gene is TRBV3-1 (or the pseudogene TRBV3-2), the J gene TRBJ1-6; D is ambiguous. The CDR3 is 18 residues long. Per germline, CDR1 LGHDT and CDR2 YNNKEL (reference sequence). The V end lost 3 bases, the J end lost 1 base, and 16 bases lay between the germline ends. For the CDR3, the DNA is TGTGCCAGCAGCCATGCAACGGGGAGGTCTTCCTATAATTCACCCCTCCACTTT. Translated, it gives CASSHATGRSSYNSPLHF.

This clone was seen only a few times. The V and J genes are TRBV11-2 and TRBJ2-4; the match to TRBD1 covers 8 bases. Germline trimming cut 3 bases from V and 9 bases from J; bases unmatched to any gene: 10. Per the germline V gene, CDR1 is SGHAT and CDR2 is FQNNGV. This CDR3 contains 15 residues. This CDR3 reads CASSFGQGRGSIQYF. In DNA, the CDR3 is TGTGCCAGCAGCTTTGGACAGGGTAGGGGCAGCATTCAGTACTTC.

The CDR3 sequence is CASSERDGFWDGYTF. Here the CDR3 DNA reads TGTGCCAGCAGTGAACGGGACGGGTTTTGGGATGGCTACACCTTC. The chain is built from TRBV2 and TRBJ1-2, with D possibly being TRBD1 (5 bases). The CDR3 runs 15 residues. V was clipped by 2 bases and J by 6 bases, with 16 bases between them. In germline, CDR1 is SNHLY, CDR2 FYNNEI.

The chain links TRBV28 to TRBJ1-2; no firm D call. Germline CDR1 is MDHEN and CDR2 is SYDVKM. The CDR3 has 12 residues. V was cut by 3 bases and J by 5 bases, with 7 bases left in between. The CDR3 loop is CASSFVGYGYTF. CDR3 bases: TGTGCCAGCAGTTTTGTCGGATATGGCTACACCTTC.

This clone was seen a few times. The CDR3 reads CASSRSGQRNLEAFF. Here the CDR3 DNA reads TGTGCCAGCTCACGCTCGGGACAGCGTAACCTAGAAGCTTTCTTT. The chain couples TRBV18 to TRBJ1-1; 7 nucleotides align to TRBD1. Looked up from germline, CDR1 is KGHSH and CDR2 is LQKENI. The CDR3 has 15 amino acids. J gave up 8 bases and V 4 bases, and 13 bases lay outside the gene matches.

V usage is TRBV28 and J usage is TRBJ1-1, with D perhaps matching TRBD1 (6 bases). CDR3 length equals 15 residues. The V end was cut by 3 bases, the J end by 2 bases, with 13 bases between. CDR1 MDHEN and CDR2 SYDVKM come from the germline V gene. CDR3 DNA: TGTGCCAGCAGTTTCGGTGCAGGGGCTAACACTGAAGCTTTCTTT. It translates to CASSFGAGANTEAFF.